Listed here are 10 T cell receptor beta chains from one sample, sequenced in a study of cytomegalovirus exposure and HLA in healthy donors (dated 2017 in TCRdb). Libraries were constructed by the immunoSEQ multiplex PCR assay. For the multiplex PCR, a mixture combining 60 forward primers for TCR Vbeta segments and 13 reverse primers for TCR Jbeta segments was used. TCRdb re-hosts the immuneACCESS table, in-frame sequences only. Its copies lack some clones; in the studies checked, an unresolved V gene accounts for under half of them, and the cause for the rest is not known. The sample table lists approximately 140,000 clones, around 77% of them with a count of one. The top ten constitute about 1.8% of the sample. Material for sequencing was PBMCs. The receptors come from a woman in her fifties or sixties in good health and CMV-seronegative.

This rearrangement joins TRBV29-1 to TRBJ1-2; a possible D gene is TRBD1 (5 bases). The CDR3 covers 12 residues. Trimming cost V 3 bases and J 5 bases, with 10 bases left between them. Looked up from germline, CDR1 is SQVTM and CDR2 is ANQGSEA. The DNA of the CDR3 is TGCAGCGTTGAGGTAGGGACTTATGGCTACACCTTC. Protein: CSVEVGTYGYTF.

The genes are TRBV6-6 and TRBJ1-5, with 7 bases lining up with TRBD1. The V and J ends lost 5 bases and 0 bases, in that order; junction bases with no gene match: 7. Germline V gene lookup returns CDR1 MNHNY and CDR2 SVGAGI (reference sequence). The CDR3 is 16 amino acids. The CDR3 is CASSQTGRYSNQPQHF. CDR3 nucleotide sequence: TGTGCCAGCAGTCAGACAGGGAGATATAGCAATCAGCCCCAGCATTTT.

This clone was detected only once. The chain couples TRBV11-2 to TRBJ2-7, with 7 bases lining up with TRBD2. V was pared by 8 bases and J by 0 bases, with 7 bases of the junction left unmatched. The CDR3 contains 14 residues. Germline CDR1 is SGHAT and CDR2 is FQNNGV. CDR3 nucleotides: TGTGCCAGCCTGAGAGGCGGGAGCTCCTACGAGCAGTACGTC. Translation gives CASLRGGSSYEQYV.

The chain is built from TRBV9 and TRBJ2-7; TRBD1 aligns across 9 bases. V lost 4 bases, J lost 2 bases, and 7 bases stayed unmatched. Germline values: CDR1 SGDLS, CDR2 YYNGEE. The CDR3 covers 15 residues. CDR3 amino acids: CASSPPGTGPYEQYF. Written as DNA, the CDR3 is TGTGCCAGCAGCCCCCCCGGGACAGGGCCCTACGAGCAGTACTTC.

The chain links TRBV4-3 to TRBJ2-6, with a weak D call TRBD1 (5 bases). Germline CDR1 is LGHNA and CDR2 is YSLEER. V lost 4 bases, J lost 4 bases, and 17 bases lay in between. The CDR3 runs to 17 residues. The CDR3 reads CASSLGPRVMGANVLTF. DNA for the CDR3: TGCGCCAGCAGCCTAGGCCCCAGGGTTATGGGGGCCAACGTCCTGACTTTC.

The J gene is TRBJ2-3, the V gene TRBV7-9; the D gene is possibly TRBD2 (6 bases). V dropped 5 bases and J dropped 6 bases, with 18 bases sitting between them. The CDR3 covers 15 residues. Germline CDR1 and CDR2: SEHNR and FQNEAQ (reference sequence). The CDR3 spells CASSTPGGAGDTQYF. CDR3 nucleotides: TGTGCCAGCAGCACTCCCGGAGGGGCGGGGGATACGCAGTATTTT.

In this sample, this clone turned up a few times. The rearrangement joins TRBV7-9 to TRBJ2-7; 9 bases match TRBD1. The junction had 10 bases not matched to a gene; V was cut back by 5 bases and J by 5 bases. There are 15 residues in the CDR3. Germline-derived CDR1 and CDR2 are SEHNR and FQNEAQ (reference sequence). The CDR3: CASSPPGTGRDEQYF. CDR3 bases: TGTGCCAGCAGCCCTCCCGGGACAGGGCGCGACGAGCAGTACTTC.

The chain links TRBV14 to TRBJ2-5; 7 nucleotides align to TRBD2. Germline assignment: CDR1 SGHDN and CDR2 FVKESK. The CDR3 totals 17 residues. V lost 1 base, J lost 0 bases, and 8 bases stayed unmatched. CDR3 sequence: CASSQAETSEYQETQYF. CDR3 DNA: TGTGCCAGCAGCCAAGCGGAAACTAGCGAGTACCAAGAGACCCAGTACTTC. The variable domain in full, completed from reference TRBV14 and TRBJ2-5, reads EAGVTQFPSHSVIEKGQTVTLRCDPISGHDNLYWYRRVMGKEIKFLLHFVKESKQDESGMPNNRFLAERTGGTYSTLKVQPAELEDSGVYFCASSQAETSEYQETQYFGPGTRLLVL.

In DNA, the CDR3 is TGTGCCTGGGCTGCAGGGGCTGGAAACACCATATATTTT. This encodes CAWAAGAGNTIYF. The rearrangement links TRBV30 to TRBJ1-3; possibly TRBD1 for D (6 bases). V was trimmed by 5 bases and J by 2 bases, leaving 10 bases between them. Germline CDR1 reads GTSNPN; CDR2 reads SVGIG (reference sequence). The length of the CDR3 is 13 residues.

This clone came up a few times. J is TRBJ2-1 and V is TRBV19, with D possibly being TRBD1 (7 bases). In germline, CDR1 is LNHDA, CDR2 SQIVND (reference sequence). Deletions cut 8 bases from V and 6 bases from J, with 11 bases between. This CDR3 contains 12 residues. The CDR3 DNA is TGTGCCAGTCGACAGGGAGGCAATGAGCAGTTCTTC. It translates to CASRQGGNEQFF.